Shown below are 6 T cell receptor beta chains from a single sample sequenced in a study of blood T cell repertoires in COVID-19. Data came from immunoSEQ multiplex PCR; TCRdb stores just in-frame clones and leaves some out. This table has some 250,000 clones, over 70% appearing once. Source material: peripheral blood. These receptors were taken from a woman of 80 years or more with acute or convalescent COVID-19.

The rearrangement links TRBV9 to TRBJ2-1, with TRBD2 identical over 10 bases. Trimming took 3 bases from V and 0 from J; bases not matched to a gene: 3. The germline CDR1 and CDR2 sequences are SGDLS and YYNGEE. The CDR3 consists of 16 residues. CDR3 in amino acids: CASSASGRGSYNEQFF. The CDR3, as DNA: TGTGCCAGCAGCGCCAGCGGGAGGGGCTCCTACAATGAGCAGTTCTTC.

The V gene is TRBV10-3, the J gene TRBJ1-1; 9 nucleotides line up with TRBD1. V shed 6 bases and J 2 bases; nucleotides not matched to a gene: 10. CDR3 length equals 16 residues. Germline V lookup: CDR1 ENHRY, CDR2 SYGVKD. The CDR3 DNA reads as TGTGCCATCAGGAGTTCGACAGGGGGGCTCAACACTGAAGCTTTCTTT. It yields the protein CAIRSSTGGLNTEAFF.

The rearrangement links TRBV18 to TRBJ2-3; 8 bases line up with TRBD2. The length of the CDR3 is 15 residues. Unmatched junction bases numbered 2, after V lost 3 bases and J lost 0 bases. From germline, CDR1 is KGHSH and CDR2 LQKENI. The CDR3 loop reads CASSPLAGSTDTQYF. The CDR3 DNA reads as TGTGCCAGCTCACCGTTAGCGGGAAGCACAGATACGCAGTATTTT.

The V call is TRBV7-8, the J call TRBJ1-1, with a tentative D call TRBD1 (5 bases). The V end lost 6 bases, the J end lost 5 bases, and 16 bases lay between the germline ends. Germline CDR1 is SGHVS and CDR2 is FQNEAQ. This CDR3 spans 14 amino acids. This CDR3 is CASSRDPAGTEAFF. Here the CDR3 DNA reads TGTGCCAGCAGTCGTGACCCGGCAGGGACTGAAGCTTTCTTT.

This clone was observed a single time. The chain combines TRBV19 with TRBJ2-1; TRBD2 is a possible D gene (5 bases). V gave up 4 bases and J gave up 12 bases, with 13 bases separating them. Germline V gives CDR1 LNHDA, CDR2 SQIVND (reference sequence). This CDR3 contains 12 residues. The CDR3 protein is CASSTLDPPQFF. CDR3 sequence (DNA): TGTGCCAGTAGTACACTAGACCCCCCGCAGTTCTTC.

V gene TRBV5-1 combines with J gene TRBJ1-2; the D is unclear. Trimming took off 0 bases at V and 4 bases at J, with 16 bases between the two ends. This CDR3 has 16 residues. CDR1 SGHRS and CDR2 YFSETQ come from the germline V gene. CDR3 DNA: TGCGCCAGCAGCTTGGCGAGTGCAGGCCCTTTCTATGGCTACACCTTC. It codes for CASSLASAGPFYGYTF. Filled out from reference TRBV5-1 and TRBJ1-2, the complete variable domain reads KAGVTQTPRYLIKTRGQQVTLSCSPISGHRSVSWYQQTPGQGLQFLFEYFSETQRNKGNFPGRFSGRQFSNSRSEMNVSTLELGDSALYLCASSLASAGPFYGYTFGSGTRLTVV.